The rows below give T cell receptor beta chains drawn from one sample of a study of T cells in Graves' hyperthyroidism and ophthalmopathy. One entry per CDR3 protein results from TCRdb running MiXCR on the multiplex PCR reads. The sample holds roughly 570,000 distinct CDR3 sequences, about a sixth seen once. Sequenced material: blood. These receptors originate from a woman aged 25 to 39 with Graves' hyperthyroidism. Each CDR3 is given with its conserved first and last residue. Fields, in order: V gene, D gene, CDR3 protein. D genes are given only for firm matches.

V: TRBV5-1; D: TRBD2; CDR3: CASSLTSGLNEQFF
V: TRBV28; D: TRBD2; CDR3: CASSWYSGTRIYNEQFF
V: TRBV7-9; D: .; CDR3: CASSSRGASTDTQYF
V: TRBV6-2/TRBV6-3; D: TRBD2; CDR3: CASSPTRTSRSSYEQYF
V: TRBV27; D: .; CDR3: CASSPGSTYGYTF
V: TRBV19; D: .; CDR3: CASSIGWSYTEAFF
V: TRBV13; D: .; CDR3: CASSLGRRSIYTGELFF
V: TRBV10-3; D: TRBD2; CDR3: CAISEPGLVSSEQYF
V: TRBV6-2/TRBV6-3; D: TRBD1; CDR3: CASSIRQGAGEQYF
V: TRBV25-1; D: TRBD2; CDR3: CASSALVAGVPTDTQYF
V: TRBV11-2; D: .; CDR3: CASRDSRDRREQFF
V: TRBV3-1; D: .; CDR3: CASSTISSEQYF
V: TRBV30; D: TRBD1; CDR3: CAWTDRGSDNEQFF
V: TRBV5-1; D: TRBD2; CDR3: CASSPLRGGGEQYF
V: TRBV6-1; D: .; CDR3: CASTYGPPGANTEAFF
V: TRBV2; D: .; CDR3: CASSSGPDYGYTF
V: TRBV7-3; D: .; CDR3: CASSLLGGTSTDTQYF
V: TRBV18; D: .; CDR3: CASSPLGATQGNTIYF
V: TRBV7-8; D: .; CDR3: CASSPNPGGYNEQFF
V: TRBV25-1; D: TRBD1; CDR3: CASSDQTGVETQYF
V: TRBV6-5; D: .; CDR3: CASSYSGGAGNEQFF
V: TRBV18; D: .; CDR3: CASSPSHEQYF
V: TRBV20-1; D: TRBD1; CDR3: CSARDRAGGGTEAFF
V: TRBV3-1; D: TRBD2; CDR3: CASSQETSGRSFREQYF
V: TRBV20-1; D: TRBD1; CDR3: CSAVNRGQEKLFF
V: TRBV7-2; D: TRBD2; CDR3: CASSSTSGSDTQYF
V: TRBV30; D: .; CDR3: CAWSKHNNEQFF